One and the same sample provided the 29 T cell receptor beta chains below, sequenced in a study of blood T cells in healthy people across ages. Alongside a J-beta primer mix, a sample-barcoded 5' primer served in a second PCR lasting about 7 to 12 cycles. TCRdb redid the calling of the 5' RACE reads with MiXCR, one entry per CDR3 protein. The sample lists about a million distinct CDR3 sequences, about two fifths occurring once. The sequencing sample was made of blood. These receptors were obtained from a man between 18 and 29 years old in good health.

The chain is built from TRBV5-1 and TRBJ2-1; 10 bases line up with TRBD2. Germline V gives CDR1 SGHRS, CDR2 YFSETQ. V lost 4 bases to trimming and J lost 0 bases; unmatched junction nucleotides: 10. The CDR3 has 18 residues. CDR3 coding DNA: TGCGCCAGCAGCCTTGTGAGAGCGGGGGGGCCCTCCTACAATGAGCAGTTCTTC. This codes for CASSLVRAGGPSYNEQFF.

This clonotype was counted only a few times. This chain joins TRBV4-3 and TRBJ1-2; weak D call: TRBD1 (5 bases). V lost 0 bases to trimming and J lost 2 bases, with 16 bases between them. The CDR3 is 17 amino acids. Germline lookup yields CDR1 LGHNA and CDR2 YSLEER. CDR3: CASSQDVFRARNYGYTF. Written as DNA, the CDR3 is TGCGCCAGCAGCCAAGATGTATTCAGGGCACGAAACTATGGCTACACCTTC.

This clonotype was seen a few times. This chain uses TRBV5-1 with TRBJ2-7; the D gene could be TRBD1 or TRBD2 (5 bases each). The CDR3 is 14 residues long. V shed 4 bases and J shed 6 bases, with 17 bases lying between them. The germline V gene has CDR1 SGHRS and CDR2 YFSETQ. The CDR3 is CASSTGTIFGEQYF. CDR3 DNA sequence: TGCGCCAGCAGCACCGGGACGATATTTGGCGAGCAGTACTTC.

This clonotype was counted only a few times. This sequence joins TRBV12-3 or TRBV12-4 and TRBJ1-5; D is possibly TRBD1 (6 bases). The V and J ends lost 6 bases and 2 bases respectively, with 14 bases between them. CDR3 size: 15 residues. The CDR3 DNA reads TGTGCCAGCAGCCGAGCAGGGGTCGGCAATCAGCCCCAGCATTTT. Protein: CASSRAGVGNQPQHF.

The chain links TRBV20-1 to TRBJ2-1; 7 bases are shared with TRBD1. CDR1 DFQATT and CDR2 SNEGSKA come from the germline V gene (reference sequence). V lost 6 bases to trimming and J lost 7 bases; unmatched junction nucleotides: 12. The CDR3 runs 14 residues. The CDR3 loop is CSAQDRPFGNEQFF. The CDR3 nucleotides are TGCAGTGCCCAGGACAGGCCCTTTGGGAATGAGCAGTTCTTC.

This rearrangement joins TRBV14 to TRBJ2-7; 8 bases agree with TRBD2. V was pared by 3 bases and J by 3 bases, with 28 bases of the junction left unmatched. This CDR3 is built from 22 residues. Germline CDR1 reads SGHDN; CDR2 reads FVKESK. In DNA, the CDR3 is TGTGCCAGCAGCCACAGACGATTCGGGAGGGACCCTCAAAGTTCCTCAAACTACGAGCAGTACTTC. It codes for CASSHRRFGRDPQSSSNYEQYF.

This clonotype has more than one count but fewer than ten. The rearrangement joins TRBV28 to TRBJ2-1, with TRBD1 matching 9 bases. The CDR3 extends over 21 amino acids. V lost 4 bases to trimming and J lost 6 bases; unmatched junction nucleotides: 25. The germline gives CDR1 MDHEN, CDR2 SYDVKM. CDR3 amino acids: CASSSGSHGQGIWLTGNEQFF. The CDR3 DNA sequence: TGTGCCAGCAGTTCTGGGTCCCATGGACAGGGGATTTGGTTGACGGGCAATGAGCAGTTCTTC.

This clonotype was counted a few times. V is TRBV18 and J is TRBJ2-3; 8 bases align to TRBD2. J lost 3 bases, V lost 0 bases, and 5 bases had no gene match. In germline, CDR1 is KGHSH, CDR2 LQKENI. The CDR3 is made up of 16 amino acids. The CDR3, as DNA: TGTGCCAGCTCACCACCCTACGGGGGGGTGACAGATACGCAGTATTTT. It translates to CASSPPYGGVTDTQYF.

The CDR3 region is CSATHWGGRTTEAFF. The CDR3 bases are TGCAGTGCTACCCATTGGGGGGGGCGTACCACTGAAGCTTTCTTT. This chain uses TRBV20-1 with TRBJ1-1; D may be TRBD1 (6 bases). The V gene lost 4 bases and the J gene lost 4 bases, with 19 bases spanning the gap. This CDR3 spans 15 amino acids. The germline gives CDR1 DFQATT, CDR2 SNEGSKA (reference sequence).

This chain connects TRBV3-1 to TRBJ1-6, with unresolved D. This CDR3 is built from 13 residues. Germline lookup yields CDR1 LGHDT and CDR2 YNNKEL (reference sequence). Trimming stripped 4 bases from V and 7 bases from J, with 8 bases between. DNA for the CDR3: TGTGCCAGCAGCCGGAGGGAGAATTCACCCCTCCACTTT. Amino acids: CASSRRENSPLHF. The full variable domain, completed using reference TRBV3-1 and TRBJ1-6, is DTAVSQTPKYLVTQMGNDKSIKCEQNLGHDTMYWYKQDSKKFLKIMFSYNNKELIINETVPNRFSPKSPDKAHLNLHINSLELGDSAVYFCASSRRENSPLHFGNGTRLTVT.

This clonotype was detected a few times. CDR3 nucleotide sequence: TGTGCCAGCAGTTTAGAGGGACTAGCGAACGAGCAGTACTTC. Encoded protein: CASSLEGLANEQYF. V usage is TRBV12-3 or TRBV12-4 and J usage is TRBJ2-4, with TRBD2 matching 10 bases. The J call is uncertain, as TRBJ2-7 better fits the DNA end. The CDR3 spans 14 residues.

This clonotype was seen repeatedly, ten times or more. The chain employs TRBV10-3 and TRBJ1-5; 8 bases are a match to TRBD1. Trimming at V came to 3 bases and at J to 5 bases, leaving 6 bases not matched to a gene. Per the germline V gene, CDR1 is ENHRY and CDR2 is SYGVKD. CDR3 length: 15 residues. CDR3 nucleotides: TGTGCCATCAGTGATTCCCAGGGGGCTTATCAGCCCCAGCATTTT. Translated, it gives CAISDSQGAYQPQHF.

The genes are TRBV20-1 and TRBJ2-4; 9 bases match TRBD2. The germline CDR1 and CDR2 sequences are DFQATT and SNEGSKA (reference sequence). With 5 bases clipped from V and 9 bases from J, the junction kept 8 bases outside the gene matches. This CDR3 spans 13 amino acids. CDR3 region: CSAAPGLAAIQYF. The CDR3 nucleotides are TGCAGTGCTGCTCCGGGACTAGCTGCCATTCAGTACTTC.

This clonotype appeared many times. The chain joins TRBV5-1 to TRBJ1-2; a weak D match, TRBD1 (5 bases). The germline V and J ends were trimmed by 0 bases and 3 bases, with 9 bases remaining between them. The CDR3 loop spans 14 amino acids. The germline gives CDR1 SGHRS, CDR2 YFSETQ. The CDR3 sequence: CASSLDPGDYGYTF. The CDR3 region has the DNA TGCGCCAGCAGCTTGGACCCGGGGGACTATGGCTACACCTTC.

The rearrangement links TRBV5-1 to TRBJ2-5; D assignment may be TRBD1 or TRBD2 (5 bases each). The CDR3 has 14 amino acids. Germline-derived CDR1 and CDR2 are SGHRS and YFSETQ. V was clipped by 1 base and J by 7 bases, with 14 bases between them. CDR3 in amino acids: CASSLTQLRGTQYF. CDR3 nucleotide sequence: TGCGCCAGCAGCTTGACACAGTTGAGGGGGACCCAGTACTTC.

This clonotype was seen a single time. The rearrangement links TRBV7-2 to TRBJ2-7; TRBD1 might be the D (5 bases). The DNA end is more similar to TRBJ2-5, so the J call may be wrong. The CDR3 contains 15 residues. Germline V lookup: CDR1 SGHTA, CDR2 FQGNSA. For the CDR3, the DNA is TGTGCCAGCAGCCCCCCCCTTAGGGGCTCGGAGACCCAGTACTTC. The encoded protein is CASSPPLRGSETQYF.

As to this clonotype: A read error may explain this, as a much larger clone is one base away. This chain uses TRBV2 with TRBJ1-5; 8 bases are shared with TRBD1. Losses at the gene ends were 6 bases for V and 0 bases for J; bases not matched to a gene: 1. Per germline, CDR1 SNHLY and CDR2 FYNNEI. This CDR3 contains 14 residues. Here the CDR3 reads CASRGQVSNQPQHF. The CDR3 nucleotides read TGTGCCAGCAGGGGACAGGTTAGCAATCAGCCCCAGCATTTT.

Only a few counts were recorded for this clonotype. The chain combines TRBV6-2 or TRBV6-3 with TRBJ2-3, with D possibly called TRBD1 or TRBD2 (6 bases each). Germline CDR1 MNHEY, CDR2 SVGEGT. This CDR3 comprises 12 residues. The ends were cut back, 5 bases at V and 14 bases at J, with 17 bases in the middle. CDR3 DNA sequence: TGTGCCAGCAGTCCGCCGAGGGGGGCGCGGTATTTT. This codes for CASSPPRGARYF.

This chain uses TRBV25-1 with TRBJ1-2; TRBD1 agrees at 8 bases. Germline lookup yields CDR1 MGHDK and CDR2 SYGVNS. The CDR3 spans 13 residues. V lost 3 bases to trimming and J lost 7 bases; unmatched junction nucleotides: 4. In nucleotides, the CDR3 is TGTGCCAGCAGTGACAGGGGGCTATGTGGCTACACCTTC. It is translated as CASSDRGLCGYTF.

This CDR3 is CVSYGKIHGEQFF. The CDR3 DNA reads as TGTGTCAGTTACGGGAAAATACACGGTGAGCAGTTCTTC. This chain links TRBV7-2 with TRBJ2-1; possibly TRBD2 for D (5 bases). The germline V gene has CDR1 SGHTA and CDR2 FQGNSA. This CDR3 comprises 13 residues.

This chain uses TRBV20-1 with TRBJ1-1, with a weak D call TRBD1 (5 bases). CDR1 is DFQATT and CDR2 is SNEGSKA in the germline V gene (reference sequence). Trimming took off 6 bases at V and 5 bases at J, with 16 bases between the two ends. The CDR3 loop spans 13 amino acids. The CDR3 DNA follows: TGCAGTGCCACAAGGGCAGGGAAGACTGAAGCTTTCTTT. Translation: CSATRAGKTEAFF.

This clonotype was detected a few times. V and J are TRBV7-2 and TRBJ1-4, with D unresolved. The CDR3 loop spans 15 amino acids. From germline, CDR1 is SGHTA and CDR2 FQGNSA. V lost 5 bases to trimming and J lost 6 bases, with 16 bases between them. CDR3 in DNA: TGTGCCAGCAGCCCACCAATAAGTGGGCATGAAAAACTGTTTTTT. It is translated as CASSPPISGHEKLFF.

The gene calls are TRBV4-1 and TRBJ2-1; the D is unclear. CDR3 length: 15 amino acids. CDR1 and CDR2 (germline): MGHRA, YSYEKL. Trimming removed 1 base from V and 1 base from J, with 8 bases in between. CDR3 loop: CASSQGWGSYNEQFF. CDR3 sequence (DNA): TGCGCCAGCAGCCAAGGCTGGGGTTCCTACAATGAGCAGTTCTTC.

The V call is TRBV4-1, the J call TRBJ2-1; no firm D call. Germline loops: CDR1 MGHRA, CDR2 YSYEKL. Trimming cost V 4 bases and J 8 bases, with 21 bases left between them. The CDR3 runs to 16 residues. CDR3 protein: CASSRFIAAERDEQFF. In nucleotides, the CDR3 is TGCGCCAGCAGCCGATTCATCGCGGCAGAAAGGGATGAGCAGTTCTTC.

The table lists this clonotype with a few counts. The chain is built from TRBV10-3 and TRBJ2-5, with D unresolved. The CDR3 has 13 amino acids. V lost 4 bases and J 3 bases, leaving 9 bases between the germline ends. The germline V gene has CDR1 ENHRY and CDR2 SYGVKD. The CDR3 sequence: CAISGLAEETQYF. The DNA for the CDR3 is TGTGCCATCAGTGGGTTAGCAGAAGAGACCCAGTACTTC.

This clonotype showed up just a few times. The V call is TRBV18, the J call TRBJ1-1; D may be TRBD1 (6 bases). Trimming stripped 0 bases from V and 3 bases from J, with 8 bases between. The CDR3 has 14 residues. Germline CDR1 KGHSH, CDR2 LQKENI. The CDR3 DNA follows: TGTGCCAGCTCACCACCCTCAGGGGACACTGAAGCTTTCTTT. This translates into CASSPPSGDTEAFF.

Points on this clonotype: This could be a read error, since a much larger clone is one nucleotide away. This chain connects TRBV2 to TRBJ1-5; TRBD1 is a possible D gene (6 bases). CDR3 length equals 14 residues. Germline assignment: CDR1 SNHLY and CDR2 FYNNEI. Trimming removed 6 bases from V and 0 bases from J, with 9 bases in between. Here the CDR3 DNA reads TGTGCCAGCAGGGGGGCCTATAGCAATCAGCCCCAGCATTTT. The encoded protein is CASRGAYSNQPQHF.

This chain uses TRBV4-1 with TRBJ2-3; D is unclear. The length of the CDR3 is 12 residues. Germline V gene data show CDR1 as MGHRA and CDR2 as YSYEKL. V was trimmed by 0 bases and J by 6 bases, leaving 4 bases between them. CDR3 nucleotide sequence: TGCGCCAGCAGCCAAGATTTCGATACGCAGTATTTT. It specifies CASSQDFDTQYF.

V usage is TRBV7-9 and J usage is TRBJ2-7; no firm D call. V dropped 6 bases and J dropped 0 bases, with 6 bases sitting between them. The CDR3 covers 12 residues. Germline values: CDR1 SEHNR, CDR2 FQNEAQ (reference sequence). In DNA, the CDR3 is TGTGCCAGCAGGAAAGGCTCCTACGAGCAGTACTTC. It specifies CASRKGSYEQYF.